The 16 T cell receptor beta chains listed next were all sequenced from one sample in a study of CD8+ T cells in alopecia areata. This sample's treatment: oral pan-JAK inhibitor, 5-10 mg twice daily. The authors extracted RNA and reverse transcribed it into cDNA as the sequencing template. Profiled with immunoSEQ multiplex PCR; TCRdb holds only in-frame clones, not every one. The sample carries about 180,000 clones, 40% to 55% recorded once. Sequencing was performed on CD8+ T cells sorted from blood, taken around week 53, from a patient treated with tofacitinib. All receptors come from a human donor with alopecia areata.

The rearrangement links TRBV27 to TRBJ2-7; 9 bases are shared with TRBD1. Germline V gene lookup returns CDR1 MNHEY and CDR2 SMNVEV (reference sequence). The CDR3 contains 14 residues. V shed 4 bases, J shed 5 bases, and the junction held 6 bases outside the gene matches. The CDR3 region has the DNA TGTGCCAGCAGTTCCCGGGGGGACAGGGACGAGCAGTACTTC. Its protein product is CASSSRGDRDEQYF.

The chain combines TRBV5-6 with TRBJ2-7, with a tentative D call TRBD1 (5 bases). The CDR3 has 12 residues. The germline V gene has CDR1 SGHDT and CDR2 YYEEEE. V was trimmed by 2 bases and J by 3 bases, leaving 6 bases between them. CDR3 residues: CASSLGVYEQYF. As DNA, the CDR3 is TGTGCCAGCAGCTTAGGGGTCTACGAGCAGTACTTC.

The chain carries TRBV29-1 and TRBJ2-3; no reliable D call. This CDR3 has 15 amino acids. Trimming cost V 0 bases and J 2 bases, with 12 bases left between them. CDR1 and CDR2 (germline): SQVTM, ANQGSEA. CDR3 in amino acids: CSVEDMQALTDTQYF. The CDR3 coding sequence is TGCAGCGTTGAAGATATGCAGGCACTCACAGATACGCAGTATTTT.

This rearrangement joins TRBV13 to TRBJ2-7; 9 nucleotides align to TRBD1. Germline loops: CDR1 PRHDT, CDR2 FYEKMQ (reference sequence). V trimming: 3 bases; J trimming: 4 bases; junction bases outside the gene matches: 1. The CDR3 runs to 13 residues. This chain's CDR3 is CASSLGQGYEQYF. In nucleotides, the CDR3 is TGTGCCAGCAGCTTGGGACAGGGTTACGAGCAGTACTTC.

This clone was recorded a few times. V usage is TRBV7-9 and J usage is TRBJ1-1; D uncertain. Germline CDR1 and CDR2: SEHNR and FQNEAQ (reference sequence). The CDR3 totals 11 residues. Trimming stripped 6 bases from V and 7 bases from J, with 9 bases between. The CDR3 nucleotides are TGTGCCAGCAGATTCAACGGTGAAGCTTTCTTT. Translation gives CASRFNGEAFF.

As to this clone: Within the sample, other DNA sequences also encode this same CDR3. V usage is TRBV5-6 and J usage is TRBJ2-7; no firm D call. The V gene lost 4 bases and the J gene lost 0 bases, with 8 bases spanning the gap. Germline CDR1 reads SGHDT; CDR2 reads YYEEEE. This CDR3 is built from 13 residues. The CDR3 spells CASSPQSSYEQYF. DNA for the CDR3: TGTGCCAGCAGCCCACAGAGCTCCTACGAGCAGTACTTC. The whole variable domain, remainder taken from reference TRBV5-6 and TRBJ2-7, is DAGVTQSPTHLIKTRGQQVTLRCSPKSGHDTVSWYQQALGQGPQFIFQYYEEEERQRGNFPDRFSGHQFPNYSSELNVNALLLGDSALYLCASSPQSSYEQYFGPGTRLTVT.

In its sample, this clone was seen a few times. The chain's CDR3 is CASRQRRDSYEQYF. CDR3 coding DNA: TGTGCCAGCCGTCAAAGAAGGGACTCCTACGAGCAGTACTTC. The rearrangement joins TRBV5-6 to TRBJ2-7; no clear D. The CDR3 extends over 14 amino acids. The V and J ends lost 7 bases and 0 bases respectively, with 14 bases between them. Germline V gene lookup returns CDR1 SGHDT and CDR2 YYEEEE.

This sequence joins TRBV4-3 and TRBJ2-7; tentatively, D is TRBD2 (6 bases). The CDR3 loop spans 16 amino acids. V lost 1 base, J lost 0 bases, and 13 bases lay in between. Germline V gene lookup returns CDR1 LGHNA and CDR2 YSLEER. For the CDR3, the DNA is TGCGCCAGCAGCCAAGCATTGGGGGAGGCCTCCTACGAGCAGTACTTC. Translation: CASSQALGEASYEQYF.

The chain carries TRBV19 and TRBJ1-2; the D gene is possibly TRBD1 (6 bases). The CDR3 runs 12 residues. Trimming stripped 5 bases from V and 7 bases from J, with 11 bases between. Germline lookup yields CDR1 LNHDA and CDR2 SQIVND (reference sequence). CDR3 sequence: CASSLGAAGYTF. The CDR3 DNA follows: TGTGCCAGTAGTCTGGGGGCGGCTGGCTACACCTTC.

This clone was picked up a small number of times. The V gene is TRBV29-1, the J gene TRBJ2-3; 8 positions agree with TRBD2. CDR1 SQVTM and CDR2 ANQGSEA come from the germline V gene. V lost 2 bases and J lost 2; bases outside the gene matches: 6. This CDR3 region has 15 residues. This CDR3 reads CSVEPLAEITDTQYF. CDR3 coding DNA: TGCAGCGTTGAACCACTAGCGGAGATCACAGATACGCAGTATTTT.

The chain is built from TRBV6-1 and TRBJ1-2; possibly TRBD1 for D (5 bases). V gave up 2 bases and J gave up 2 bases, with 12 bases separating them. CDR3 length equals 15 residues. CDR1 MNHNS and CDR2 SASEGT come from the germline V gene. The DNA for the CDR3 is TGTGCCAGCAGTGAATGGGACCAACTAAACTATGGCTACACCTTC. Translation: CASSEWDQLNYGYTF.

This clone has just one count. This chain links TRBV6-1 with TRBJ2-2; 9 bases are shared with TRBD1. This CDR3 spans 14 amino acids. Trimming removed 10 bases from V and 3 bases from J; junction bases left unmatched: 6. The germline V gene encodes CDR1 MNHNS and CDR2 SASEGT. CDR3 in DNA: TGTGCCACTACAGGGGGCGCGGACACCGGGGAGCTGTTTTTT. Its translation is CATTGGADTGELFF.

This clone was seen a few times. This sequence joins TRBV9 and TRBJ2-5; D might be TRBD1 or TRBD2, each matching 5 bases. CDR3 length: 14 residues. The germline CDR1 and CDR2 sequences are SGDLS and YYNGEE. The V gene lost 4 bases and the J gene lost 3 bases, with 13 bases spanning the gap. The CDR3 reads CASSLTGLEETQYF. The CDR3 DNA is TGTGCCAGCAGCCTCACGGGGCTGGAAGAGACCCAGTACTTC.

The chain has TRBV27 and TRBJ1-5, with D possibly being TRBD1 (5 bases). The CDR3 sequence is 14 residues long. CDR1 is MNHEY, CDR2 SMNVEV, per germline (reference sequence). The V end lost 2 bases, the J end lost 5 bases, and 10 bases lay between the germline ends. The CDR3 DNA is TGTGCCAGCAGTTTAGTAGGGGCCCATCAGCCCCAGCATTTT. Translating gives CASSLVGAHQPQHF.

The CDR3 protein is CSVLGLKPGQHYEQYF. CDR3 bases: TGCAGCGTCCTTGGCCTCAAACCGGGACAGCACTACGAGCAGTACTTC. This chain links TRBV29-1 with TRBJ2-7, with 7 bases identical to TRBD1. The CDR3 is 16 amino acids. CDR1 SQVTM and CDR2 ANQGSEA come from the germline V gene. The junction had 17 bases not matched to a gene; V was cut back by 6 bases and J by 3 bases.

The chain links TRBV13 to TRBJ2-7; D is tentatively TRBD1 or TRBD2 (5 bases each). Germline V gives CDR1 PRHDT, CDR2 FYEKMQ (reference sequence). The CDR3 covers 14 residues. V lost 4 bases and J 0 bases, leaving 10 bases between the germline ends. CDR3 protein: CASSWGRNSYEQYF. The CDR3, as DNA: TGTGCCAGCAGCTGGGGACGCAACTCCTACGAGCAGTACTTC.